The sequence of this TCR beta chain was determined in a study of blood T cell repertoires in COVID-19. Turning to the study itself: The analysed material was cDNA or gDNA that came from T cells, B-cell-depleted T cells, or PBMCs.

The CDR3 contains 15 residues. Germline CDR1 and CDR2: SGHDT and YYEEEE. The V and J ends lost 4 bases and 7 bases respectively, with 18 bases between them. Original handling: From reference gene primer amplification, estimates of nucleated cell counts were derived. The table came from immunoSEQ multiplex PCR; TCRdb's copy has only in-frame clones and leaves some out. That table gives V, J and clone size, and the DNA gave D and trimming. Of more than 350,000 clones in the sample, about 86% were seen once. Two negative PCRs, clearance, or symptom resolution characterized the recovered Cohort 3 donors. This chain uses TRBV5-6 with TRBJ2-1; D perhaps matches TRBD1 (5 bases). The TCR sequence derives from a woman aged 45-60 years who had recovered from COVID-19. Sequences were obtained from PBMCs or T cells enriched from blood (not recorded which). The CDR3 spells CASSRITGGANEQFF. CDR3 nucleotide sequence: TGTGCCAGCAGCAGGATAACAGGTGGGGCTAATGAGCAGTTCTTC.